The rows below give T cell receptor beta chains drawn from one sample of a study of T cells after yellow fever vaccination. Via MiXCR, TCRdb re-called the 5' RACE reads, giving one row per CDR3 protein. The table includes around 600,000 distinct CDR3 sequences, 10% to 15% detected once. The sample was PBMCs, taken on the day of the yellow fever booster vaccination. The receptors originated from a man aged 25 to 40 who received the YFV17D yellow fever vaccine. The CDR3 runs from the conserved cysteine through the conserved F or W. D genes are given only for firm matches. Clone sizes are given selectively: once, few, many, or a class where the clone is expanded.

d_gene,j_gene,len,abundance,v_gene,CDR3nt,CDR3aa
-,TRBJ2-4,16,-,TRBV20-1,TGCAGTGCTAGGGGGGACTCCACAGTGGCCAAAAACATTCAGTACTTC,CSARGDSTVAKNIQYF
TRBD1,TRBJ2-7,14,-,TRBV5-4,TGTGCCAGCAGCCCCGGGACAGGAACCTTCGAGCAGTACTTC,CASSPGTGTFEQYF
TRBD2,TRBJ2-1,16,-,TRBV11-1,TGTGCCAGCAGCTTGGCGGGACTAGCGGGAGTCGATGAGCAGTTCTTC,CASSLAGLAGVDEQFF
-,TRBJ2-1,15,few,TRBV2,TGTGCCAGCAGTCTCAGAAGCCTAACCTACAATGAGCAGTTCTTC,CASSLRSLTYNEQFF
-,TRBJ1-2,14,-,TRBV6-1,TGTGCCAGCAGTCCCCCCGGGACAATGGGCTACCACACCTTC,CASSPPGTMGYHTF
TRBD1,TRBJ1-5,15,-,TRBV18,TGTGCCAGCTCACCCGGGACAGGGGGAAGGCAGCCCCAGCATTTT,CASSPGTGGRQPQHF
TRBD2,TRBJ2-1,14,-,TRBV10-3,TGTGCCACAGCCGGGACTACCAAAGGCAATGAGCAGTTCTTC,CATAGTTKGNEQFF
TRBD2,TRBJ2-1,16,-,TRBV20-1,TGCAGTGCTTCGGGACTAGCGGGAGAGCGCCTCAATGAGCAGTTCTTC,CSASGLAGERLNEQFF
-,TRBJ2-2,14,-,TRBV10-3,TGTGCCATCAATCGGACGACCTTAACCGGGGAGCTGTTTTTT,CAINRTTLTGELFF
TRBD1,TRBJ2-1,16,-,TRBV6-2/TRBV6-3,TGTGCCAGCAGTTACCCTGGGACAGGACGTTACAATGAGCAGTTCTTC,CASSYPGTGRYNEQFF
TRBD1,TRBJ2-1,17,few,TRBV5-1,TGCGCCAGCAGCTTGGCAGGGGGCCTGAGCTCCTACAATGAGCAGTTCTTC,CASSLAGGLSSYNEQFF
-,TRBJ2-2,13,few,TRBV9,TGTGCCAGCAGCGTAGACGACACCGGGGAGCTGTTTTTT,CASSVDDTGELFF
-,TRBJ2-7,14,-,TRBV5-1,TGCGCCAGCACCCTGGGGGCGGGAGCCTACGAGCAGTACTTC,CASTLGAGAYEQYF
TRBD2,TRBJ2-3,17,-,TRBV5-4,TGTGCCAGCAGCTTGCCTGGGACTAGCGGGGCGACAGATACGCAGTATTTT,CASSLPGTSGATDTQYF
-,TRBJ2-1,12,few,TRBV12-3/TRBV12-4,TGTGCCAGCAGTTCAGGGGTTCAGGAGCAGTTCTTC,CASSSGVQEQFF
-,TRBJ2-7,13,few,TRBV19,TGTGCCAGTACCAACGGACGGAGCTTGGAGCAGTACTTC,CASTNGRSLEQYF
-,TRBJ1-1,14,-,TRBV19,TGTGCCAGTAGTTCTGGGATTTTGAACACTGAAGCTTTCTTT,CASSSGILNTEAFF
TRBD1,TRBJ1-2,17,few,TRBV4-3,TGCGCCAGCAGCCAAGAGGGCGGGACAGGGGCCGCGGTTGGCTACACCTTC,CASSQEGGTGAAVGYTF
-,TRBJ1-6,16,few,TRBV7-9,TGTGCCAGCAGCCTACGACCCCCGGGAGAAAATTCACCCCTCCACTTT,CASSLRPPGENSPLHF
-,TRBJ1-1,10,-,TRBV29-1,TGCAGCGTTAAAGACTTAGAAGCTTTCTTT,CSVKDLEAFF
-,TRBJ2-4,14,few,TRBV7-8,TGTGCCAGCAGCACCACTTCCGGCAAAAACATTCAGTACTTC,CASSTTSGKNIQYF
-,TRBJ2-2,17,many,TRBV4-2,TGTGCCAGCAGCCAGGTCCTTTACGAGATTGGCACCGGGGAGCTGTTTTTT,CASSQVLYEIGTGELFF
-,TRBJ1-6,14,few,TRBV7-3,TGTGCCAGCAGATCGGACCGCGATAATTCACCCCTCCACTTT,CASRSDRDNSPLHF
-,TRBJ2-2,15,few,TRBV19,TGTGCCAGTAGTACCCCAGGGTTGACCGGCGGGGAGCTGTTTTTT,CASSTPGLTGGELFF
-,TRBJ1-5,12,-,TRBV19,TGTGCCAGTAGGAGGGGCGGACAGCCCCAGCATTTT,CASRRGGQPQHF
-,TRBJ2-7,16,few,TRBV11-2,TGTGCCAGCAGCAAGGGAGAGGGGTGGCAGAGCTACGAGCAGTACTTC,CASSKGEGWQSYEQYF
-,TRBJ1-2,13,once,TRBV7-2,TGTGCCCAGGAATCAGAGTTAAACCTTGGCTACACCTTC,CAQESELNLGYTF
-,TRBJ2-5,15,-,TRBV7-9,TGTGCCAGCAGCTTAGTTGGACGGCACCAAGAGACCCAGTACTTC,CASSLVGRHQETQYF
-,TRBJ2-2,16,-,TRBV7-7,TGTGCTAGCAGCGAGCGTCACATCTCAGGGACCGGGGAGCTGTTTTTT,CASSERHISGTGELFF